This TCR beta chain is drawn from a study of shared clonotypes between healthy human individuals (TCRdb year 2020). Broadly, across the study: Two women and three men aged 18 to 49 years were included in the cohort. For each donor, CD4 naive and CD4 memory were each given three plates, CD8 naive was given two plates, and CD8 memory was given one plate. To estimate repertoire size and how much clonotype sharing occurs between individuals, the study deeply sequenced the blood TCR repertoires of several healthy adults. To increase sequencing depth and limit assay-specific biases, different laboratories used diverse techniques to prepare libraries and sequence TCR repertoires. Per donor, leukapheresis produced somewhere between about 0.94 and 9 billion PBMCs. Study-wide conclusions, independent of this receptor: Sampling was restricted to blood, and TCR repertoires in tissues likely differ from the TCR repertoires found in blood. Pairwise subsampling led to the expectation that sequencing depth would affect the degree of clonotype sharing among donors. The genetic and exposure-history diversity represented was limited by the small number of donors. Even with the large sequencing depth, rarefaction of the sorted-subset datasets indicated that sequencing was incomplete. Higher generation probabilities were observed for clonotypes shared by all four sorted-subset donors than for non-shared clonotypes. Larger estimated clonotype richness was generally found for naive subsets than for memory subsets. Approximately 5% of naive CD4, approximately 3.7% of naive CD8, roughly 2.5% of memory CD4, and more than 0.35% of memory CD8 clonotypes were shared across four donors.

Using the deep immunoSEQ assay, multiplex PCR amplified TCR CDR3 regions from genomic DNA. Extracted genomic DNA from each cell subset was distributed evenly across all wells of several immunoSEQ 96-well plates, and each plate was treated as a replicate. For sorted subsets, about 200 ng genomic DNA, equal to 25,000 to 35,000 T cell genomes, was loaded into each replicate PCR. The purified libraries were quantified using a Qubit 3.0 fluorometer, sized with a Bioanalyzer 2100, and then quantified again using the KAPA Library Quantification kit. A separate single-read 150-cycle Illumina NextSeq 550 flow cell was used to sequence each immunoSEQ 96-well plate. The original methods were these. Because the immunoSEQ output included only junctional sequences and no quality scores, the filtering could not be the same as the filtering used for full-length reads. Sequences were annotated with PyIR, a Python wrapper for IgBLAST v1.9, and V/J genes and CDR3 were assigned using IMGT germline references. Reads were removed for weak V/J assignments (E-value above 1e-6), missing CDR3, stop codons, out-of-frame junctions, or ambiguous translated residues. V3J clonotypes were defined by identical inferred V gene, J gene, and CDR3 amino acid sequence. Percentage overlap between repertoires was computed as shared unique clonotypes divided by the size of the smaller repertoire. RTK rarefaction, the Chao1 estimator, and Recon v2.1 estimates of unobserved clonotypes were used to assess repertoire richness. Generation probabilities for all TCRbeta clonotypes obtained by the gDNA method from a handful of donors were computed using OLGA. TCRdb's version of the immuneACCESS table is confined to in-frame rearrangements and falls short of the full clone set. An unresolved V gene accounts for under half of the shortfall where checked; the remainder is of unknown origin. Clone size and the V and J calls come from that table; the DNA yielded D and trimming. For this sample the table gives fewer than 3 million clones, of which about 90% were detected only once. The ten most abundant clones make up 0.37% of the sample.

The donors were healthy, HIV-negative adults with no recently reported acute infections or vaccinations. Only Caucasian adults living in Nashville, Tennessee, USA were represented among the donors. Magnetic negative selection was used to enrich CD4+ T cells, after which naive cells were positively selected on CD45RA and the negative fraction became the memory subset. After blood collection by leukapheresis, PBMCs were isolated using Ficoll-Histopaque density gradient centrifugation and then cryopreserved in the vapor phase of liquid nitrogen. Analytical flow cytometry was used to check the purity and quantity of each magnetically sorted T cell population. Each sorted fraction had its genomic DNA isolated and then quantified by UV absorbance on a Nanodrop 2000c. About this clone: Which antigen it targets is not known. No base quality information exists; no much larger clone differs at one position.

This clonotype was sampled from a man younger than 35 in good health. Some clones in this sample may be carry-over from other donors' samples. The specimen was naive CD4+ T cells from PBMCs. The meaning of the sample's cell subset or site label: CD45RA+ positively selected.

This receptor carries the CDR3 CASSPDRAHTGELFF. In nucleotides, the sequence is TGTGCCAGCAGCCCGGACAGGGCCCACACCGGGGAGCTGTTTTTT. The chain uses TRBV7-3 and TRBJ2-2, and 8 junction bases match TRBD1. CDR1 and CDR2 are drawn from the germline V gene: SGHTA, FQGTGA. The CDR3 holds 15 amino acids from the cysteine to the phenylalanine. Of the read, only the CDR3 DNA is kept; its 45 bases are in frame from base 1. The V end gives up 5 bases and the J end 3 bases, leaving 5 bases in the junction not matched to a gene. With the portions outside the CDR3 filled from the reference TRBV7-3 and TRBJ2-2 genes, the complete variable region becomes GAGVSQTPSNKVTEKGKYVELRCDPISGHTALYWYRQSLGQGPEFLIYFQGTGAADDSGLPNDRFFAVRPEGSVSTLKIQRTERGDSAVYLCASSPDRAHTGELFFGEGSRLTVL.